This T cell receptor beta chain was sequenced in a study of CD8 T cells in Susac syndrome. Trimming stripped 5 bases from V and 2 bases from J, with 10 bases between. The CDR3 is made up of 14 amino acids. Germline V lookup: CDR1 MNHEY, CDR2 SMNVEV (reference sequence). This clonotype was seen only once. Random hexamers primed reverse transcription of roughly 0.5 to 1 ug RNA. The immunoSEQ assay covered 54 Vbeta and 13 Jbeta segments for CDR3. In TCRdb, the immunoSEQ multiplex PCR reads were re-called with MiXCR into one record per CDR3 protein. Of roughly 47,000 distinct CDR3 sequences detected, almost 95% appear once; the ten largest clones hold 0.41%.

This TCR was sampled from a human donor in good health. Specimen: CD8+ T cells from PBMCs. V usage is TRBV27 and J usage is TRBJ2-1, with D possibly being TRBD1 or TRBD2 (5 bases each). CDR3 nucleotide sequence: TGTGCCAGCAGTGAGGGGAGTCCCTACAATGAGCAGTTCTTC. Protein sequence: CASSEGSPYNEQFF.